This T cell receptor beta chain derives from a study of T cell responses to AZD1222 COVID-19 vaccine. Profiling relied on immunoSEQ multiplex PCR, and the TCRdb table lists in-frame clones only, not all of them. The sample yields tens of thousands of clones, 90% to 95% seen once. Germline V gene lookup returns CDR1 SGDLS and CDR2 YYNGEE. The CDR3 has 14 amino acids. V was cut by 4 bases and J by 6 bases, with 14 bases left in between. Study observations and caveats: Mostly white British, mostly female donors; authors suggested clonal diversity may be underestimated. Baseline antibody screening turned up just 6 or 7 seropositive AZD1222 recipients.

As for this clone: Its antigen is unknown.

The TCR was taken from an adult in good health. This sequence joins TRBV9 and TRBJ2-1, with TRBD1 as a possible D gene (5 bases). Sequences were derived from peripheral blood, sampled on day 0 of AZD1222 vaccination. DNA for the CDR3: TGTGCCAGCAGCCCCACCACAGGTCCCAATGAGCAGTTCTTC. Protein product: CASSPTTGPNEQFF.